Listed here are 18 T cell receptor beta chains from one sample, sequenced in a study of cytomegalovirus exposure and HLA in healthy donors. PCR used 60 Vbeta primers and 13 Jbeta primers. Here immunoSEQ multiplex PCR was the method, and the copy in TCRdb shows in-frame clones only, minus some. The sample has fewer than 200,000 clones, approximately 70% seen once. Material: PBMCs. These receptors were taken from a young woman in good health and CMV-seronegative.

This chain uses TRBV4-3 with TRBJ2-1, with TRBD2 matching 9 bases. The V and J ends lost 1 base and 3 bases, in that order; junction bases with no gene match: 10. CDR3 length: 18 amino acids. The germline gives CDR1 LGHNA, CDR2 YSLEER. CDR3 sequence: CASSQATLAGVGYNEQFF. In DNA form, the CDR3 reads TGCGCCAGCAGCCAAGCGACTTTAGCGGGAGTGGGCTACAATGAGCAGTTCTTC.

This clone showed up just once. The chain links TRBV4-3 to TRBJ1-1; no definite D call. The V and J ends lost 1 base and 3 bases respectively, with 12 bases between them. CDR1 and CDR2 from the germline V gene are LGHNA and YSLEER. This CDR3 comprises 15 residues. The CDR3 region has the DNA TGCGCCAGCAGCCAAGCTCCGAGGTCGGACACTGAAGCTTTCTTT. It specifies CASSQAPRSDTEAFF.

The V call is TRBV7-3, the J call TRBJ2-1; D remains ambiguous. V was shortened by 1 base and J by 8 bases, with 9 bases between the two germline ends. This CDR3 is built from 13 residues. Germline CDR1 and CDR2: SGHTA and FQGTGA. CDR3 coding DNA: TGTGCCAGCAGCTTAAGGGCCCAGGATGAGCAGTTCTTC. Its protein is CASSLRAQDEQFF.

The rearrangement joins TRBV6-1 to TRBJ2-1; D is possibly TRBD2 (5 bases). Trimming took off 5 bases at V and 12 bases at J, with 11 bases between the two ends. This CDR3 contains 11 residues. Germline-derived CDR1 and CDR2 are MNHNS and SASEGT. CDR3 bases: TGTGCCAGCAGTCCCCCCCGGGGGCAGTTCTTC. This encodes CASSPPRGQFF.

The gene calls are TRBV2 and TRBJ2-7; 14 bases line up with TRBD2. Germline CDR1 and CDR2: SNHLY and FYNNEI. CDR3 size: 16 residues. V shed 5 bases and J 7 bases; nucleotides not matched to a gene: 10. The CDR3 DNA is TGTGCCAGCAGTTCACAGGGACTAGCGGGAGTAGCTGAGCAGTACTTC. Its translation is CASSSQGLAGVAEQYF.

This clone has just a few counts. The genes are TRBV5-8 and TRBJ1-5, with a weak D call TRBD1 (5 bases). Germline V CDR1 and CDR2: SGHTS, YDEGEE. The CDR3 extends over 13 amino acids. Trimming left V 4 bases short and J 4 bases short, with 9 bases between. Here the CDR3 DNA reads TGTGCCAGCAGCCGCGACAGAAATCAGCCCCAGCATTTT. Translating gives CASSRDRNQPQHF.

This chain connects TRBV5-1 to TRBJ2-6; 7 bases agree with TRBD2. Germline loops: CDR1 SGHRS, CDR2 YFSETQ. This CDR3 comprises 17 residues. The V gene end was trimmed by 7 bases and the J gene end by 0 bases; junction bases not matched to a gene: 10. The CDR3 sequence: CASGRGTTDSGANVLTF. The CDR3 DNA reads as TGCGCCAGCGGCCGCGGGACTACCGACTCTGGGGCCAACGTCCTGACTTTC.

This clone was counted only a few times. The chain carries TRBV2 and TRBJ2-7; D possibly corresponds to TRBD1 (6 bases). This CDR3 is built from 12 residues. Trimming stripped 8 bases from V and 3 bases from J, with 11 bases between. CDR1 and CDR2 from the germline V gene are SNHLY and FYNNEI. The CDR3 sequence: CASSRQVYEQYF. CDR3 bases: TGTGCCAGCTCAAGACAGGTCTACGAGCAGTACTTC.

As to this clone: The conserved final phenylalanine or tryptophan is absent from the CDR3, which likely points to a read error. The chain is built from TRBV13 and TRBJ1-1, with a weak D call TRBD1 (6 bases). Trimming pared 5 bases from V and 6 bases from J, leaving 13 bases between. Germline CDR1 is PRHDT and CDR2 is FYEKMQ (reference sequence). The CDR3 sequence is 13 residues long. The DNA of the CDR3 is TGTGCCAGCAGCCCTACAGGGAGCCCTGAAGCTTTCCTT. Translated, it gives CASSPTGSPEAFL.

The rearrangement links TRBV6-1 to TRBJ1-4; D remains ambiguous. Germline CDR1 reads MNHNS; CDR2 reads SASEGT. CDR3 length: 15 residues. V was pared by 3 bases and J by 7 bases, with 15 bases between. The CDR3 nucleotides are TGTGCCAGCAGTGATTGGGGTAGAGGAGGTGAAAAACTGTTTTTT. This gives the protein CASSDWGRGGEKLFF.

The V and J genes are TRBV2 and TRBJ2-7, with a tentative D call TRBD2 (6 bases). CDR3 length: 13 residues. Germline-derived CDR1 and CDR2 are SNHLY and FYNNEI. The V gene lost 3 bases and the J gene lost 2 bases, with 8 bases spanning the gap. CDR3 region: CASSDWTTYEQYF. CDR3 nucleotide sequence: TGTGCCAGCAGTGATTGGACTACCTACGAGCAGTACTTC. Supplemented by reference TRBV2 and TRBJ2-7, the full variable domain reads EPEVTQTPSHQVTQMGQEVILRCVPISNHLYFYWYRQILGQKVEFLVSFYNNEISEKSEIFDDQFSVERPDGSNFTLKIRSTKLEDSAMYFCASSDWTTYEQYFGPGTRLTVT.

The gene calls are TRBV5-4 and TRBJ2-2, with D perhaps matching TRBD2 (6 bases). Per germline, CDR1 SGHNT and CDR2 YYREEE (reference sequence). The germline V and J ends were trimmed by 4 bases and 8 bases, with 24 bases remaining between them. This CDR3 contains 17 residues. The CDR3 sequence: CASSRTPGEGEGGELFF. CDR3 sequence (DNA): TGTGCCAGCAGCCGTACGCCGGGAGAAGGGGAAGGAGGGGAGCTGTTTTTT.

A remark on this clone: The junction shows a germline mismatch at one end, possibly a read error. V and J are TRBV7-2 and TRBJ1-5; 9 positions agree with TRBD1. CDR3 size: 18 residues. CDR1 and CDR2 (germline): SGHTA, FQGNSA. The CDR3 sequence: CASSLASNRRTGDQPQHF. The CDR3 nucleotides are TGTGCCAGCAGCCTAGCCAGCAATCGTCGGACAGGGGATCAGCCCCAGCATTTT.

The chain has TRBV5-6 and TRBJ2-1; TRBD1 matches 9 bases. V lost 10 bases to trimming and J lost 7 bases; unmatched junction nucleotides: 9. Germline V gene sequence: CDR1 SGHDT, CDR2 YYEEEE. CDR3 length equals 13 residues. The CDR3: CAGGWTGVNEQFF. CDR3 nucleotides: TGTGCCGGCGGATGGACAGGGGTGAATGAGCAGTTCTTC.

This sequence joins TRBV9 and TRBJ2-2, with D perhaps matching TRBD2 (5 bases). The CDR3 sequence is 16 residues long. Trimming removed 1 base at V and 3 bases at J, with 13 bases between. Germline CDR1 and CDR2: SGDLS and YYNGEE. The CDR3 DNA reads TGTGCCAGCAGCGTACAGCCGGGGAGCTACACCGGGGAGCTGTTTTTT. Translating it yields CASSVQPGSYTGELFF.

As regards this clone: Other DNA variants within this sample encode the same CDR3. The CDR3 is CSARTGYGYTF. The CDR3 DNA sequence: TGCAGTGCTCGCACAGGATATGGCTACACCTTC. The rearrangement uses TRBV20-1 and TRBJ1-2; TRBD1 might be the D (5 bases). Trimming took off 5 bases at V and 5 bases at J, with 9 bases between the two ends. This CDR3 is built from 11 residues. From germline, CDR1 is DFQATT and CDR2 SNEGSKA (reference sequence).

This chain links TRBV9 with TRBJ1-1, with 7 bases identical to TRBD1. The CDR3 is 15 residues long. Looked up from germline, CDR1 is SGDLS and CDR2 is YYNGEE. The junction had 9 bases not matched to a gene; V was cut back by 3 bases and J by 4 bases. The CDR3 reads CASSARQGVGTEAFF. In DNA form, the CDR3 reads TGTGCCAGCAGCGCTCGACAGGGTGTGGGCACTGAAGCTTTCTTT. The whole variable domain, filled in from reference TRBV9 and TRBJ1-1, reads DSGVTQTPKHLITATGQRVTLRCSPRSGDLSVYWYQQSLDQGLQFLIQYYNGEERAKGNILERFSAQQFPDLHSELNLSSLELGDSALYFCASSARQGVGTEAFFGQGTRLTVV.

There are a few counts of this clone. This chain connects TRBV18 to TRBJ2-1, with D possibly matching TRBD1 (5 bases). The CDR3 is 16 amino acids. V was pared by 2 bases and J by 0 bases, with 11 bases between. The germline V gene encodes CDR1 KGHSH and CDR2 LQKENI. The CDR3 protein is CASSPWTLSSYNEQFF. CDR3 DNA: TGTGCCAGCTCACCATGGACACTAAGCTCCTACAATGAGCAGTTCTTC.